This T cell receptor (beta chain) was sequenced during a study of cytomegalovirus exposure and HLA in healthy donors. Study-wide background: The 120 million or so unique TCR beta sequences, from roughly 170 million T cells, were found by an earlier analysis.

Primers for the PCR totalled 60 Vbeta and 13 Jbeta. The protocol was immunoSEQ multiplex PCR, while the TCRdb copy is restricted to in-frame clones and leaves out a portion. The repertoire holds 35,000 to 50,000 clones, with around 58% as singletons. Germline assignment: CDR1 MDHEN and CDR2 SYDVKM. CDR3 size: 19 residues. With 2 bases clipped from V and 1 base from J, the junction kept 16 bases outside the gene matches. The rearrangement uses TRBV28 and TRBJ2-5; the match to TRBD1 covers 7 bases. Sequencing was performed on PBMCs. The TCR sequence derives from a man aged 55-75 years in good health and CMV-seropositive. CDR3 loop: CASSLVSGRTGDLQETQYF. The CDR3 DNA is TGTGCCAGCAGTTTAGTAAGCGGTCGCACAGGGGATCTCCAAGAGACCCAGTACTTC.